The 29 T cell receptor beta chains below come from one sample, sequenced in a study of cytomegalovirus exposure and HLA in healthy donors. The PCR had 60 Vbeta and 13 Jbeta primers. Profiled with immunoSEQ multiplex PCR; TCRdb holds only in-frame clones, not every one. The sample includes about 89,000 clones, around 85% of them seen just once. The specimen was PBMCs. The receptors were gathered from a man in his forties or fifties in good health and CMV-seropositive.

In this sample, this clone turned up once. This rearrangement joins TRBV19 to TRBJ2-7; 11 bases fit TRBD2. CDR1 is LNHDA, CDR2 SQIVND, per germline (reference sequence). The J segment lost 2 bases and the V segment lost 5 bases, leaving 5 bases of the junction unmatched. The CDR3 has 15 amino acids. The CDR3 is CASSSGLAGAYEQYF. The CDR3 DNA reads TGTGCCAGTAGTTCCGGACTAGCGGGTGCCTACGAGCAGTACTTC.

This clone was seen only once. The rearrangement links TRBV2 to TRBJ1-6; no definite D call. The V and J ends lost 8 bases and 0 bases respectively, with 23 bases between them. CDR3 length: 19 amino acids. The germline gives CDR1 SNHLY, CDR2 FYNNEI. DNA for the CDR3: TGTGCCAGCCTTCCCACGAAAATTGGGCAGAGCTCCTATAATTCACCCCTCCACTTT. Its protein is CASLPTKIGQSSYNSPLHF.

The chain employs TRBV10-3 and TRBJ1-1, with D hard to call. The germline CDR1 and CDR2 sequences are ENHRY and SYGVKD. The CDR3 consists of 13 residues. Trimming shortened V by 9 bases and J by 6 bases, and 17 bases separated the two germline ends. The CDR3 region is CAIGLPGAAEAFF. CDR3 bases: TGTGCCATAGGACTACCCGGTGCGGCTGAAGCTTTCTTT.

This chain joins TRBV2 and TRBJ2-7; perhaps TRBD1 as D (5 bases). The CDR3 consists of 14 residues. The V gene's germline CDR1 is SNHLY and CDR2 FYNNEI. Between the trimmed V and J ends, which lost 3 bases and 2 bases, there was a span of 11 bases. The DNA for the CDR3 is TGTGCCAGCAGTGAGTCAGGGTTGGCCTACGAGCAGTACTTC. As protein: CASSESGLAYEQYF.

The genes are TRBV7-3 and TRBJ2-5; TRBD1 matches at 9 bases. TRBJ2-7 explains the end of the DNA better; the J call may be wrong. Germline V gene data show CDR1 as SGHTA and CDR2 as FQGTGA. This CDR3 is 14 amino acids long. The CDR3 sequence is CASSREGTGSEQYF. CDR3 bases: TGTGCCAGCAGCCGAGAGGGGACAGGGAGCGAGCAGTACTTC.

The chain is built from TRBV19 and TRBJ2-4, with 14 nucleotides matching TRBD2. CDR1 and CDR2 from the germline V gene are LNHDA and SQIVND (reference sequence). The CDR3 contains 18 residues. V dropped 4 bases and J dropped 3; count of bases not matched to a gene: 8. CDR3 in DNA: TGTGCCAGTAGTACTCGACTAGCGGGAGGGTTCAACAAAAACATTCAGTACTTC. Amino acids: CASSTRLAGGFNKNIQYF.

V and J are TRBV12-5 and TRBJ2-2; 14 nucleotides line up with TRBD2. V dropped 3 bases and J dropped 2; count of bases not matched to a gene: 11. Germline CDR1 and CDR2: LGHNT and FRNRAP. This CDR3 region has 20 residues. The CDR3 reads CASGFYGRGLAGVNTGELFF. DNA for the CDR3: TGTGCTAGTGGTTTTTACGGGCGGGGACTAGCGGGAGTAAACACCGGGGAGCTGTTTTTT.

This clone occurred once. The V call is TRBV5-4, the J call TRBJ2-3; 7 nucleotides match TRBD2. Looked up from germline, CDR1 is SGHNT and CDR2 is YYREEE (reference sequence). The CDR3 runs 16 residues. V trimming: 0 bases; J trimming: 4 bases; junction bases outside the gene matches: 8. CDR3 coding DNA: TGTGCCAGCAGCTTGGGTTGGCGGGGGAGTTCAGATACGCAGTATTTT. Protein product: CASSLGWRGSSDTQYF.

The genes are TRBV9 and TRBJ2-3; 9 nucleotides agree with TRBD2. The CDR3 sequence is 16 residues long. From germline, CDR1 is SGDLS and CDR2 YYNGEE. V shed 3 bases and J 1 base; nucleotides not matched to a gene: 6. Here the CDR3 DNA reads TGTGCCAGCAGCGCCAGACTAGCGGATGGCACAGATACGCAGTATTTT. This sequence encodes CASSARLADGTDTQYF.

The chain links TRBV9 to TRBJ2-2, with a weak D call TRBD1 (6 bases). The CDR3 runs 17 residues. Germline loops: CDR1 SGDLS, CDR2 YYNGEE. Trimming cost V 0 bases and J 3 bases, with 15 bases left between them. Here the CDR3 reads CASSVGQQDSYTGELFF. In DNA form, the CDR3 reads TGTGCCAGCAGCGTAGGTCAGCAGGACAGTTACACCGGGGAGCTGTTTTTT. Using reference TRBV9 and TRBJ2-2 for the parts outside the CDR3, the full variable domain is DSGVTQTPKHLITATGQRVTLRCSPRSGDLSVYWYQQSLDQGLQFLIQYYNGEERAKGNILERFSAQQFPDLHSELNLSSLELGDSALYFCASSVGQQDSYTGELFFGEGSRLTVL.

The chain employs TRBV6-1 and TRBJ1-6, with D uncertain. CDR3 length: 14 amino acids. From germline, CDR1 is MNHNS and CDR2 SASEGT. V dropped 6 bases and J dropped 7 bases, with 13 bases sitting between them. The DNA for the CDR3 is TGTGCCAGCAGGATGGAGGGCTCCAATTCACCCCTCCACTTT. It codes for CASRMEGSNSPLHF.

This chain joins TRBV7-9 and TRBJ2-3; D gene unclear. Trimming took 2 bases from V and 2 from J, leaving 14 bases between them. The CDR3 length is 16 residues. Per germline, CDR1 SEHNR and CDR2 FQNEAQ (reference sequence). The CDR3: CASSLMDSRVTDTQYF. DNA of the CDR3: TGTGCCAGCAGCTTAATGGATAGCCGGGTCACAGATACGCAGTATTTT.

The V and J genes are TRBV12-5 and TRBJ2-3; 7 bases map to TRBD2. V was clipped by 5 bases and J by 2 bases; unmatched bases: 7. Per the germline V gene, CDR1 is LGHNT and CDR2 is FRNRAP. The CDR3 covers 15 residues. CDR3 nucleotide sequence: TGTGCTAGTGGTCCGGGGACTACATTCACAGATACGCAGTATTTT. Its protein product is CASGPGTTFTDTQYF.

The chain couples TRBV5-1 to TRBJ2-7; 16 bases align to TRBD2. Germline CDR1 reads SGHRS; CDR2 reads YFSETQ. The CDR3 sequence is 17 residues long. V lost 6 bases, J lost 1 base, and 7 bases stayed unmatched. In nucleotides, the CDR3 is TGCGCCAGCACCCGGGGACTAGCGGGAGGGTCATCCTACGAGCAGTACTTC. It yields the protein CASTRGLAGGSSYEQYF.

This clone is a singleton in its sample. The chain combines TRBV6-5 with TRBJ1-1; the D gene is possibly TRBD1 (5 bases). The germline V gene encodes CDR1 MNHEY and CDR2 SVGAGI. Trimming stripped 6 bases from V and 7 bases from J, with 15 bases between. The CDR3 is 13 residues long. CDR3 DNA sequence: TGTGCCAGCAGCATGGGACTCCCGAGTGAAGCTTTCTTT. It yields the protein CASSMGLPSEAFF.

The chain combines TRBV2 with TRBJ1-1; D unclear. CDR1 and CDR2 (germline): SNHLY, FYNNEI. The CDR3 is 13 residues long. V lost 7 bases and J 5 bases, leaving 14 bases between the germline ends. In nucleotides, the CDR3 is TGTGCCAGCATTTTGTCTAGACTGACTGAAGCTTTCTTT. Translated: CASILSRLTEAFF.

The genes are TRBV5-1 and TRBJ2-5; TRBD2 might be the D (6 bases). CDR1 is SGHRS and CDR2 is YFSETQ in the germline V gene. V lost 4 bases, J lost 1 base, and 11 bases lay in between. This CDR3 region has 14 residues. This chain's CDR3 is CASSVGGTQETQYF. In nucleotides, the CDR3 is TGCGCCAGCAGCGTAGGAGGGACCCAAGAGACCCAGTACTTC.

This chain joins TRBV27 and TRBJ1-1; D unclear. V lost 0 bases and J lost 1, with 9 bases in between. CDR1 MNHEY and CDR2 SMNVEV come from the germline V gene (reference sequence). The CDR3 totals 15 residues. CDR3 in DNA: TGTGCCAGCAGTTTATCCGGGAGGGAGAACACTGAAGCTTTCTTT. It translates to CASSLSGRENTEAFF.

CDR3: CASSFGQFNYGYTF. CDR3 bases: TGTGCCAGCTCATTTGGACAGTTTAACTATGGCTACACCTTC. The rearrangement links TRBV18 to TRBJ1-2; a weak D match, TRBD1 (6 bases). V was pared by 5 bases and J by 1 base, with 11 bases between. The length of the CDR3 is 14 residues. The germline gives CDR1 KGHSH, CDR2 LQKENI.

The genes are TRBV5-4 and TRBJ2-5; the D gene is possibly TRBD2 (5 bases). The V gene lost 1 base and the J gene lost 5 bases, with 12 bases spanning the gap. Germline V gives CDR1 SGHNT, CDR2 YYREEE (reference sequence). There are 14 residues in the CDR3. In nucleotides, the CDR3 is TGTGCCAGCAGCTTGAAACCAGCGGCGGAGACCCAGTACTTC. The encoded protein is CASSLKPAAETQYF.

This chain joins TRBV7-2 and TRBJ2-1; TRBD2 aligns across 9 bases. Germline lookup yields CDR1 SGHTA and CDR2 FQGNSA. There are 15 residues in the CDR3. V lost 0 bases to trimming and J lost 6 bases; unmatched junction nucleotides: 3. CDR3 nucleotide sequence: TGTGCCAGCAGCTTAGCCAGCGGGAGGATCAATGAGCAGTTCTTC. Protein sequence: CASSLASGRINEQFF.

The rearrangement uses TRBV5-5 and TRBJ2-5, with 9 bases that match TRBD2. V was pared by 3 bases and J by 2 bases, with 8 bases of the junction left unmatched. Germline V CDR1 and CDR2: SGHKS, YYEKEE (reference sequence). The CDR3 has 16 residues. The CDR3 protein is CASSSRIAGEQETQYF. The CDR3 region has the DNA TGTGCCAGCAGCTCGAGGATAGCGGGAGAGCAAGAGACCCAGTACTTC.

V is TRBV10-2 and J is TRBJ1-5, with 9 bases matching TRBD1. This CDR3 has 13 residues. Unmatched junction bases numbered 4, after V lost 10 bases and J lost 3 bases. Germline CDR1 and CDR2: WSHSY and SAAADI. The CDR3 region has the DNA TGCGCCACCGGGACAGGGCTCAATCAGCCCCAGCATTTT. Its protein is CATGTGLNQPQHF.

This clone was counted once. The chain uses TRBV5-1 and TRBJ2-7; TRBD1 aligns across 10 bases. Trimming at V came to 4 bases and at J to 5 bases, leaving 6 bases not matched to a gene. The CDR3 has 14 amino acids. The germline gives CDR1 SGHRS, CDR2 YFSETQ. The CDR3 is CASSTGTGANEQYF. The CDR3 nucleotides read TGCGCCAGCAGCACGGGGACAGGGGCTAACGAGCAGTACTTC.

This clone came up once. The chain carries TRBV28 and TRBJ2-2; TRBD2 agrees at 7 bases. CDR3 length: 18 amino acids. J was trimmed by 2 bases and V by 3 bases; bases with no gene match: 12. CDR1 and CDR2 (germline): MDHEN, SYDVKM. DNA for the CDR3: TGTGCCAGCAGTTTGGGAGGGAGGGCGAAAATCAACACCGGGGAGCTGTTTTTT. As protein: CASSLGGRAKINTGELFF.

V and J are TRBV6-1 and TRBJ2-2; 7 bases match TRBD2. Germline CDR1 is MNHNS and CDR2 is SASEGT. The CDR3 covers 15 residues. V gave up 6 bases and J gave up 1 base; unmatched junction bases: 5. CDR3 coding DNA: TGTGCCAGCAGCCTGACTAGCTTGAACACCGGGGAGCTGTTTTTT. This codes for CASSLTSLNTGELFF.

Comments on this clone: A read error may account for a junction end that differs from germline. CDR3 sequence reads: CSSSLGDWSSYEQYF. For the CDR3, the DNA is TGTTCCAGCAGCTTAGGAGACTGGTCCTCCTACGAGCAGTACTTC. This chain links TRBV7-9 with TRBJ2-7; D remains ambiguous. Germline loops: CDR1 SEHNR, CDR2 FQNEAQ (reference sequence). The CDR3 length is 15 residues. The whole variable domain, filled in from reference TRBV7-9 and TRBJ2-7, reads DTGVSQNPRHKITKRGQNVTFRCDPISEHNRLYWYRQTLGQGPEFLTYFQNEAQLEKSRLLSDRFSAERPKGSFSTLEIQRTEQGDSAMYLCSSSLGDWSSYEQYFGPGTRLTVT.

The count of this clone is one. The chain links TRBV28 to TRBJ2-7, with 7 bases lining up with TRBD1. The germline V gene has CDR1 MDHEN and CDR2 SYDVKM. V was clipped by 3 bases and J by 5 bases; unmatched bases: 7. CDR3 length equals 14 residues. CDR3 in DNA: TGTGCCAGCAGTTTGAGAACAGGGGTTGACGAGCAGTACTTC. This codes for CASSLRTGVDEQYF.

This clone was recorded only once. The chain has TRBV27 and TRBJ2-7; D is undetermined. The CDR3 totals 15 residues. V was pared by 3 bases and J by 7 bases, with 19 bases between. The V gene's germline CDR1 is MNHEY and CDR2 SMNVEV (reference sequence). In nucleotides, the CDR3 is TGTGCCAGCAGTTTCAGGTCAGGAACCTTGTGGGAGCAGTACTTC. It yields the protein CASSFRSGTLWEQYF.